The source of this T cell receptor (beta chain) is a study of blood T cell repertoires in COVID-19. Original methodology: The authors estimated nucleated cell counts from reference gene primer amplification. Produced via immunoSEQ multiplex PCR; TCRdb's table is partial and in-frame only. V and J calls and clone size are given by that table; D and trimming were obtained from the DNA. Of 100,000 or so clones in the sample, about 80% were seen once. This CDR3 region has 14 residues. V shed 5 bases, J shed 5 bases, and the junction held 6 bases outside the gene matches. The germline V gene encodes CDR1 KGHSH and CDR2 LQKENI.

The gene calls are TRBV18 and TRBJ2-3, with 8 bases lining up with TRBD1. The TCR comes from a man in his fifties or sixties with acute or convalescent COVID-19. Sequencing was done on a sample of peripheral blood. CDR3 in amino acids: CASSGRGLGDTQYF. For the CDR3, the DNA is TGTGCCAGCTCAGGCAGGGGGCTGGGAGATACGCAGTATTTT.